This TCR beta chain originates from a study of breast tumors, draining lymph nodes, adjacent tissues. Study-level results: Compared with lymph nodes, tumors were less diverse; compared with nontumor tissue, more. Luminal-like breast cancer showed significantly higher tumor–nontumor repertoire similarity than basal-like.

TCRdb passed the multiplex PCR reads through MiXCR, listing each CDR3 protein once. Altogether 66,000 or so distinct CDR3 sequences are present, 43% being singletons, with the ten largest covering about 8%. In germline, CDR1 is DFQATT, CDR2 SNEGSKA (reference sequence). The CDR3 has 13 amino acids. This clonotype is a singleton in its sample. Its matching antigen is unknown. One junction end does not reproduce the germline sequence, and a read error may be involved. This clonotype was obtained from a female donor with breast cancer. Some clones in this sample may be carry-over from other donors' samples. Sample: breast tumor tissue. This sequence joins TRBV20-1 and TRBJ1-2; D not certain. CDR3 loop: CNAGRGGGNGYTF. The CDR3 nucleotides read TGCAATGCTGGACGGGGTGGCGGGAATGGCTACACCTTC.